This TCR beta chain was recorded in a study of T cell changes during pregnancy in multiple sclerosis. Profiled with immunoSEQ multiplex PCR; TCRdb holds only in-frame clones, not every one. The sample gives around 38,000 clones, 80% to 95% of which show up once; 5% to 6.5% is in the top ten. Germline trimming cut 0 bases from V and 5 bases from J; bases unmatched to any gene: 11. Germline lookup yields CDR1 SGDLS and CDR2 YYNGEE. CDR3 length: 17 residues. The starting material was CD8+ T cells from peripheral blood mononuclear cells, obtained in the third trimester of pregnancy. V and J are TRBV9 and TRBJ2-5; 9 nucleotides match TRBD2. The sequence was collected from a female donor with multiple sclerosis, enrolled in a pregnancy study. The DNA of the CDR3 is TGTGCCAGCAGCGTAGCCCCCAAGTTGGCGGGGGGGGAGACCCAGTACTTC. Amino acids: CASSVAPKLAGGETQYF.